The entry below describes one T cell receptor (beta chain). Its antigen is unknown. This record belongs to a study of OX40 agonist ivuxolimab in advanced cancers. Overall study findings and caveats: At 0.1 to 3.0 mg/kg, clonal expansion of CD4+ and CD8+ blood T cells had occurred by week 6.

Sequenced by immunoSEQ multiplex PCR; TCRdb stores in-frame clones only, minus some. The sample yields tens of thousands of clones, about 85% seen once. Germline CDR1 reads SGHNT; CDR2 reads YYREEE (reference sequence). V was trimmed by 4 bases and J by 1 base, leaving 9 bases between them. The CDR3 totals 14 residues. The chain is built from TRBV5-4 and TRBJ2-1; tentatively, D is TRBD2 (6 bases). Specimen: CD4+ or CD8+ T cells sorted from blood, collected in a trial of the OX40 agonist ivuxolimab. The source of this sequence is an adult with an advanced solid tumor such as melanoma, head and neck, liver or kidney cancer. The CDR3 DNA reads TGTGCCAGCAGCCCTGGGACTTCCTACAATGAGCAGTTCTTC. It yields the protein CASSPGTSYNEQFF.